This TCR beta chain was found in a study of yellow fever vaccine responses in identical twins. General observations from the study: The T cell response to vaccination in identical twins was reportedly partly convergent and partly personalized.

TCRdb reprocessed the RT-PCR reads via MiXCR and lists one record per CDR3 protein. This sample carries approximately 32,000 distinct CDR3 sequences, about three fifths of them seen once, and the ten largest clones take about 4.5%. The germline V and J ends were trimmed by 2 bases and 3 bases, with 13 bases remaining between them. Germline V gene data show CDR1 as ENHRY and CDR2 as SYGVKD. The CDR3 is 15 amino acids. About this clonotype itself: Its antigen is currently unknown.

The J gene is TRBJ1-1, the V gene TRBV10-3, with D tentatively TRBD1 (6 bases). This TCR was recovered from a woman between 18 and 29 years old who received the yellow fever vaccine. The material sequenced was T cells from blood (PBMCs), unsorted or a sorted subset (not recorded which), taken before or after yellow fever vaccination (not recorded which). CDR3 sequence: CAISERTGYYTEAFF. The CDR3 coding sequence is TGTGCCATCAGTGAGCGAACAGGGTACTACACTGAAGCTTTCTTT.